Detailed here is one TCR beta chain. What it binds is not known. Germline trimming cut 0 bases from V and 8 bases from J; bases unmatched to any gene: 6. The CDR3 is 15 amino acids. Germline V lookup: CDR1 MNHEY, CDR2 SVGAGI. The data stem from a study of shared clonotypes between healthy human individuals. About the research overall: Per donor, CD8 memory used one plate, CD8 naive used two, CD4 memory used three and CD4 naive used three.

Healthy and HIV-negative, the adult donors had no recent acute infections or vaccinations. General study points: Clonotypes shared by all four sorted-subset donors had higher generation probabilities than non-shared clonotypes.

The assay was immunoSEQ multiplex PCR, and TCRdb's table has in-frame clones only and misses some. The table shows about 960,000 clones, with over 75% occurring only once. The receptor was derived from a man between 18 and 29 years old in good health. Input material: memory CD4+ T cells sorted from blood. Noted subset: CD45RA-negative fraction. This chain joins TRBV6-5 and TRBJ1-2, with 10 nucleotides matching TRBD1. The CDR3 loop is CASSYSITGQGGYTF. In DNA form, the CDR3 reads TGTGCCAGCAGTTACTCGATCACGGGACAGGGGGGCTACACCTTC.